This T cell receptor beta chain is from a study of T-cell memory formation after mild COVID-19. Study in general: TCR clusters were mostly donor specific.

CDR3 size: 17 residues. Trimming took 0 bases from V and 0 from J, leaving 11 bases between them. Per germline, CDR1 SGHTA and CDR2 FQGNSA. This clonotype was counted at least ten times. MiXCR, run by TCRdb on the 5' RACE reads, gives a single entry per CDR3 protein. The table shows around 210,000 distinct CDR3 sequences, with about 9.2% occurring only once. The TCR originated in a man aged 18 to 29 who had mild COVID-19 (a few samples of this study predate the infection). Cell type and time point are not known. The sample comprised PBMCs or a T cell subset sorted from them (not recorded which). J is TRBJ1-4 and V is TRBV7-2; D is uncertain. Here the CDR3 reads CASSLAPQRATNEKLFF. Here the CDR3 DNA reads TGTGCCAGCAGCTTAGCCCCGCAGAGGGCAACTAATGAAAAACTGTTTTTT.